This is a list of T cell receptor beta chains from one sample in a study of blood T cell repertoires in COVID-19. The repertoire was sequenced with immunoSEQ multiplex PCR; TCRdb's copy has only in-frame clones and lacks some. The sample yields hundreds of thousands of clones, about nine tenths seen once. The sample comprised peripheral blood. These receptors all stem from a woman between 45 and 65 years old with COVID-19, enrolled during active disease. The CDR3 runs from the conserved cysteine through the conserved F or W. A D gene is named only where the DNA matches it firmly. Size tells how often a clone was seen (once, few, many) or the class of an expanded clone, and some rows leave it out.

>TRBJ2-2|-|once|TRBV12-3/TRBV12-4
TGTGCCAGCGTGGAGGACACCGGGGAGCTGTTTTTT
CASVEDTGELFF
>TRBJ2-5|TRBD2|-|TRBV29-1
TGCAGCTATCGACTAGCGGGGGGAAAGACCCAGTACTTC
CSYRLAGGKTQYF
>TRBJ1-1|-|-|TRBV2
TGTGCCAGCAGGGGTAGTAGTACGTCGTGGAGTATGAACACTGAAGCTTTCTTT
CASRGSSTSWSMNTEAFF
>TRBJ2-3|-|-|TRBV18
TGTGCCAGCTCACCACTGGAGGGTGGGAGCACAGATACGCAGTATTTT
CASSPLEGGSTDTQYF
>TRBJ1-4|TRBD1|-|TRBV5-1
TGCGCCAGCGCGGATCGACAGGGAGGTGAAAAACTGTTTTTT
CASADRQGGEKLFF
>TRBJ1-5|-|-|TRBV28
TGTGCCAGCAGTTTACGGACAGCCAATCAGCCCCAGCATTTT
CASSLRTANQPQHF
>TRBJ2-5|TRBD2|-|TRBV5-1
TGCGCCAGCAGCTTGATGACTAGCGGGGAGACCCAGTACTTC
CASSLMTSGETQYF
>TRBJ1-1|-|-|TRBV12-5
TGTGTAAGTCCCGGTCTGAACACTGAAGCTTTCTTT
CVSPGLNTEAFF
>TRBJ1-5|TRBD1|few|TRBV5-6
TGTGCCAGCAGCTTCGGGACAGGAGATCAGCCCCAGCATTTT
CASSFGTGDQPQHF
>TRBJ2-1|-|few|TRBV2
TGTGCCAGCACCTTGGGGCGGGAGCAGTTCTTC
CASTLGREQFF
>TRBJ1-2|-|-|TRBV20-1
TGCAGTGCTAGCCAGGGGAATGGCTACACCTTC
CSASQGNGYTF
>TRBJ1-3|-|-|TRBV18
TGTGCCAGCTCACCGGGGACTTCTGGAAACACCATATATTTT
CASSPGTSGNTIYF
>TRBJ2-2|-|-|TRBV7-6
TGTGCCAGCAGCTTAGCTCAGGACGGAGGCGGGGAGCTGTTTTTT
CASSLAQDGGGELFF
>TRBJ2-1|-|-|TRBV7-3
TGTGCCAGCAGCTCCCCCGTGACAGGATTCAATGAGCAGTTCTTC
CASSSPVTGFNEQFF
>TRBJ1-1|-|once|TRBV7-9
TGTGCCAGCAGACCGGGGAACGGCGCTGAAGCTTTCTTT
CASRPGNGAEAFF
>TRBJ2-7|-|-|TRBV12-3/TRBV12-4
TGTGCCAGCAGCATCGGAGACTACGAGCAGTACTTC
CASSIGDYEQYF
>TRBJ2-1|-|-|TRBV4-1
TGCGCCAGCAGCCAAGGAGGGAAAGGGAAGTTCTTC
CASSQGGKGKFF
>TRBJ1-1|-|-|TRBV12-3/TRBV12-4
TGTGCCAGCAGTTTAGCGCGGAGGAGTGAAGCTTTCTTT
CASSLARRSEAFF
>TRBJ2-3|-|-|TRBV21-1
TGTGCCAGCAGCAAAGCAAGGGACAGGCCCGCGCCTAGAGCAGCAGATACGCAGTATTTT
CASSKARDRPAPRAADTQYF
>TRBJ2-7|-|-|TRBV7-9
TGTGCCAGCAGCCCCGGCAGGTTCTCCTACGAGCAGTACTTC
CASSPGRFSYEQYF
>TRBJ1-2|TRBD1|many|TRBV5-5
TGTGCCAGCAGCCGCCTCACAGGGGATAACGGCTACACCTTC
CASSRLTGDNGYTF
>TRBJ2-1|TRBD2|-|TRBV4-1
TGCGCCAGCAGCCAGTCTAGCGGGGGGGCCTACAATGAGCAGTTCTTC
CASSQSSGGAYNEQFF
>TRBJ2-3|-|-|TRBV27
TGTGCCAGCAGTTTTCGGGGGACAGATACGCAGTATTTT
CASSFRGTDTQYF
>TRBJ1-5|-|-|TRBV28
TGTGCCAGCACCAATGCAGGGTTAGATCAGCCCCAGCATTTT
CASTNAGLDQPQHF
>TRBJ1-1|TRBD1|-|TRBV19
TGTGCCAGTAGTCCCACAGGGGCACTGAACACTGAAGCTTTCTTT
CASSPTGALNTEAFF
>TRBJ1-1|-|-|TRBV2
TGTGCCAGTCGAGAGAGGTTGAACACTGAAGCTTTCTTT
CASRERLNTEAFF
>TRBJ1-2|-|-|TRBV11-1
TGTGCCAGCAGCACTTTTGGACAAGGGGGCTACACCTTC
CASSTFGQGGYTF
>TRBJ1-6|-|-|TRBV2
TGTGCCAGCAGTGACAGGGAAAATTCACCCCTCCACTTT
CASSDRENSPLHF
>TRBJ1-4|-|-|TRBV28
TGTGCCAGCAGTGCAGACAGCGCAACTAATGAAAAACTGTTTTTT
CASSADSATNEKLFF
>TRBJ2-3|-|once|TRBV4-1
TGCGCCAGCAGCCAGGGGCCCGGAGATACGCAGTATTTT
CASSQGPGDTQYF
>TRBJ1-3|-|-|TRBV5-4
TGTGCCAGCAGCTTGGTTGGCAACTCTGGAAACACCATATATTTT
CASSLVGNSGNTIYF
>TRBJ1-1|TRBD1|few|TRBV5-1
TGCGCCAGCAGGCCCGGGACAGATAACACTGAAGCTTTCTTT
CASRPGTDNTEAFF
>TRBJ2-3|TRBD2|-|TRBV5-1
TGCGCCAGCAGCTTAAGACTAGCGGGGGCTACCACACGAGATACGCAGTATTTT
CASSLRLAGATTRDTQYF
>TRBJ2-5|-|few|TRBV11-2
TGTGCCAGCAGCTTAGGGGGCCCGCAAGAGACCCAGTACTTC
CASSLGGPQETQYF
>TRBJ2-7|TRBD2|once|TRBV6-5
TGTGCCAGCAGTTACTCTAGCGGGGGATACGAGCAGTACTTC
CASSYSSGGYEQYF
>TRBJ2-2|-|-|TRBV3-1/TRBV3-2
TGTGCCAGCAGCCAACCCTTGGACACCTCGAACACCGGGGAGCTGTTTTTT
CASSQPLDTSNTGELFF